The 17 T cell receptor beta chains reported below all come from one sample, sequenced in a study of cytomegalovirus exposure and HLA in healthy donors. PCR was performed using 60 Vbeta and 13 Jbeta primers. The repertoire was sequenced with immunoSEQ multiplex PCR; TCRdb's copy has only in-frame clones and lacks some. The sample gives about 200,000 clones, more than 75% of which show up once; approximately 0.39% is in the top ten. Sequenced sample: PBMCs. The receptors here all came from a male donor in good health and CMV-seropositive.

The chain has TRBV2 and TRBJ1-3, with TRBD1 identical over 10 bases. The CDR3 totals 16 residues. V was clipped by 8 bases and J by 0 bases; unmatched bases: 7. CDR1 SNHLY and CDR2 FYNNEI come from the germline V gene. In DNA form, the CDR3 reads TGTGCCAGCTCCGCCGGGACAGGGGACTCTGGAAACACCATATATTTT. Translation: CASSAGTGDSGNTIYF.

In its sample, this clone was seen a few times. The genes are TRBV4-1 and TRBJ2-1; 7 bases agree with TRBD1. The CDR3 runs to 14 residues. Germline CDR1 and CDR2: MGHRA and YSYEKL. With 1 base clipped from V and 8 bases from J, the junction kept 5 bases outside the gene matches. The CDR3 DNA sequence: TGCGCCAGCAGCCAAGTGGTAGGGGGCGATGAGCAGTTCTTC. Protein sequence: CASSQVVGGDEQFF.

This chain links TRBV6-6 with TRBJ2-5; D possibly corresponds to TRBD2 (6 bases). The CDR3 is 14 residues long. Trimming shortened V by 0 bases and J by 9 bases, and 14 bases separated the two germline ends. Germline V CDR1 and CDR2: MNHNY, SVGAGI (reference sequence). Written as DNA, the CDR3 is TGTGCCAGCAGTTACTCGAGACTAGGGACGGCCCAGTACTTC. Protein: CASSYSRLGTAQYF.

V and J are TRBV4-3 and TRBJ1-2; D gene ambiguous. This CDR3 comprises 15 residues. V dropped 4 bases and J dropped 4 bases, with 16 bases sitting between them. The germline V gene has CDR1 LGHNA and CDR2 YSLEER. The CDR3 bases are TGCGCCAGCAGCCGCAGAACAGCTATCTCCTATGGCTACACCTTC. Translation gives CASSRRTAISYGYTF.

The V and J genes are TRBV19 and TRBJ2-6; the match to TRBD1 covers 8 bases. Germline lookup yields CDR1 LNHDA and CDR2 SQIVND (reference sequence). With 6 bases clipped from V and 1 base from J, the junction kept 8 bases outside the gene matches. This CDR3 spans 17 amino acids. The chain's CDR3 is CASRPGGASSGANVLTF. Here the CDR3 DNA reads TGTGCCAGTAGGCCAGGGGGCGCCTCATCTGGGGCCAACGTCCTGACTTTC.

This clone was observed once. This chain links TRBV14 with TRBJ1-5; a possible D gene is TRBD1 (6 bases). The germline V gene has CDR1 SGHDN and CDR2 FVKESK. The CDR3 extends over 14 amino acids. The V end lost 1 base, the J end lost 6 bases, and 10 bases lay between the germline ends. The CDR3 bases are TGTGCCAGCAGCCAAGGGGGGCTATCTCAGCCCCAGCATTTT. This codes for CASSQGGLSQPQHF. Using reference TRBV14 and TRBJ1-5 for the parts outside the CDR3, the full variable domain is EAGVTQFPSHSVIEKGQTVTLRCDPISGHDNLYWYRRVMGKEIKFLLHFVKESKQDESGMPNNRFLAERTGGTYSTLKVQPAELEDSGVYFCASSQGGLSQPQHFGDGTRLSIL.

The chain is built from TRBV6-5 and TRBJ1-5; D unclear. Germline V gene sequence: CDR1 MNHEY, CDR2 SVGAGI. Trimming removed 4 bases from V and 0 bases from J, with 4 bases in between. The CDR3 extends over 13 amino acids. CDR3: CASSSNSNQPQHF. CDR3 bases: TGTGCCAGCAGTTCTAATAGCAATCAGCCCCAGCATTTT.

The V gene is TRBV7-2, the J gene TRBJ2-1; 8 bases are shared with TRBD2. Per the germline V gene, CDR1 is SGHTA and CDR2 is FQGNSA. The CDR3 extends over 14 amino acids. Trimming at V came to 6 bases and at J to 7 bases, leaving 8 bases not matched to a gene. The CDR3: CASSFSGGPNEQFF. The DNA for the CDR3 is TGTGCCAGCAGTTTCTCGGGGGGGCCTAATGAGCAGTTCTTC. Looking up the rest from reference TRBV7-2 and TRBJ2-1 gives the full variable domain: GAGVSQSPSNKVTEKGKDVELRCDPISGHTALYWYRQSLGQGLEFLIYFQGNSAPDKSGLPSDRFSAERTGGSVSTLTIQRTQQEDSAVYLCASSFSGGPNEQFFGPGTRLTVL.

This clone appeared a single time. The chain couples TRBV6-5 to TRBJ1-6; 7 nucleotides agree with TRBD1. CDR3 length: 15 amino acids. Trimming at V came to 5 bases and at J to 8 bases, leaving 9 bases not matched to a gene. Germline loops: CDR1 MNHEY, CDR2 SVGAGI. The CDR3 region is CASSKQGYSYSPLHF. CDR3 sequence (DNA): TGTGCCAGCAGTAAACAGGGGTATTCTTATTCACCCCTCCACTTT.

This chain uses TRBV18 with TRBJ2-5; D is unclear. Germline CDR1 and CDR2: KGHSH and LQKENI. CDR3 length equals 13 residues. Trimming stripped 3 bases from V and 2 bases from J, with 7 bases between. The CDR3 loop reads CASSPSGQETQYF. DNA for the CDR3: TGTGCCAGCTCACCCTCAGGTCAAGAGACCCAGTACTTC.

This clone was detected only a few times. The sample has other DNA sequences that encode this CDR3 too. The chain couples TRBV9 to TRBJ2-7; D ambiguous. V lost 4 bases to trimming and J lost 0 bases, with 11 bases between them. The germline V gene has CDR1 SGDLS and CDR2 YYNGEE. The CDR3 is 14 amino acids. The CDR3 DNA is TGTGCCAGCAGCCCAGAGGTGGCCTCCTACGAGCAGTACTTC. Its translation is CASSPEVASYEQYF.

The chain carries TRBV27 and TRBJ1-5; 7 nucleotides match TRBD1. Trimming at V came to 4 bases and at J to 6 bases, leaving 9 bases not matched to a gene. Germline lookup yields CDR1 MNHEY and CDR2 SMNVEV (reference sequence). The CDR3 extends over 15 amino acids. This CDR3 is CASSSLDRAAQPQHF. The CDR3 DNA reads as TGTGCCAGCAGTTCACTCGACAGGGCCGCTCAGCCCCAGCATTTT.

The chain joins TRBV9 to TRBJ1-1; TRBD1 aligns across 7 bases. Germline V lookup: CDR1 SGDLS, CDR2 YYNGEE. The V segment lost 4 bases and the J segment 5 bases; nucleotides outside the gene matches: 11. CDR3 length: 15 amino acids. CDR3 in DNA: TGTGCCAGCAGCCTCTGGGACAGTCTTAGGACTGAAGCTTTCTTT. It specifies CASSLWDSLRTEAFF.

The gene calls are TRBV5-4 and TRBJ1-5; 9 positions agree with TRBD1. Germline CDR1 and CDR2: SGHNT and YYREEE (reference sequence). The CDR3 runs to 15 residues. J gave up 8 bases and V 3 bases, and 9 bases lay outside the gene matches. The CDR3 sequence: CASSSDRGFVEPQHF. DNA for the CDR3: TGTGCCAGCAGCTCGGACAGGGGATTCGTTGAGCCCCAGCATTTT.

V gene TRBV7-2 combines with J gene TRBJ2-3; TRBD2 matches 10 bases. The CDR3 extends over 14 amino acids. Unmatched junction bases numbered 1, after V lost 3 bases and J lost 4 bases. Germline V lookup: CDR1 SGHTA, CDR2 FQGNSA. This CDR3 reads CASSFGLAADTQYF. The CDR3 nucleotides are TGTGCCAGCAGCTTCGGACTAGCGGCAGATACGCAGTATTTT.

The V and J genes are TRBV6-1 and TRBJ1-5, with D possibly TRBD1 on 6 matching bases. The CDR3 is 13 residues long. Germline assignment: CDR1 MNHNS and CDR2 SASEGT. With 10 bases removed from V and 5 bases from J, the gap between germline ends came to 15 bases. The CDR3: CATTRTADQPQHF. Here the CDR3 DNA reads TGTGCCACCACTCGGACAGCCGATCAGCCCCAGCATTTT.

This clone was observed a handful of times. The V and J genes are TRBV6-1 and TRBJ2-1; 9 positions agree with TRBD2. The CDR3 spans 18 residues. Germline CDR1 and CDR2: MNHNS and SASEGT. Losses at the gene ends were 2 bases for V and 2 bases for J; bases not matched to a gene: 10. The DNA for the CDR3 is TGTGCCAGCAGTGAAAGGACCCTTGGCGGGGGGGCCTACAATGAGCAGTTCTTC. It encodes CASSERTLGGGAYNEQFF.